The 13 T cell receptor beta chains listed next were all sequenced from one sample in a study of OX40 agonist ivuxolimab in advanced cancers. Only in-frame clones appear in the TCRdb table, and some are missing; sequencing was by immunoSEQ multiplex PCR. This table has tens of thousands of clones, about 89% appearing once. The sample in question was CD4+ or CD8+ T cells sorted from blood, obtained in a trial of the OX40 agonist ivuxolimab. These receptors were taken from an adult with an advanced solid tumor such as melanoma, head and neck, liver or kidney cancer.

In this sample, this clone turned up once. This rearrangement joins TRBV28 to TRBJ1-5; 8 bases are a match to TRBD1. Per germline, CDR1 MDHEN and CDR2 SYDVKM. The CDR3 runs 15 residues. J gave up 2 bases and V 6 bases, and 6 bases lay outside the gene matches. The CDR3 DNA is TGTGCCAGCAGCCCAGGGGGCGCTGGCAATCAGCCCCAGCATTTT. This sequence encodes CASSPGGAGNQPQHF.

The J gene is TRBJ2-7, the V gene TRBV18; 11 bases are a match to TRBD1. The CDR3 covers 15 residues. Germline V gene sequence: CDR1 KGHSH, CDR2 LQKENI. V trimming: 2 bases; J trimming: 3 bases; junction bases outside the gene matches: 3. CDR3 protein: CASSPGQGAGYEQYF. Here the CDR3 DNA reads TGTGCCAGCTCACCAGGACAGGGGGCAGGCTACGAGCAGTACTTC.

This chain joins TRBV19 and TRBJ2-3, with TRBD2 matching over 11 bases. The CDR3 consists of 16 residues. V gave up 6 bases and J gave up 0 bases; unmatched junction bases: 5. Germline loops: CDR1 LNHDA, CDR2 SQIVND (reference sequence). The CDR3 DNA follows: TGTGCCAGTAGAACTAGCGGGAGCTATAGCACAGATACGCAGTATTTT. It translates to CASRTSGSYSTDTQYF.

V and J are TRBV18 and TRBJ1-2; D gene uncertain. The CDR3 is 12 amino acids. Germline V gene lookup returns CDR1 KGHSH and CDR2 LQKENI. Between the trimmed V and J ends, which lost 2 bases and 7 bases, there was a span of 8 bases. This CDR3 is CASSPSPGGYTF. In DNA form, the CDR3 reads TGTGCCAGCTCACCATCCCCGGGTGGCTACACCTTC.

The chain is built from TRBV4-3 and TRBJ1-2; no clear D gene. Germline loops: CDR1 LGHNA, CDR2 YSLEER. V was pared by 1 base and J by 3 bases, with 6 bases between. This CDR3 contains 13 residues. CDR3 bases: TGCGCCAGCAGCCAAGGGGTGGACTATGGCTACACCTTC. Translation: CASSQGVDYGYTF.

This rearrangement joins TRBV30 to TRBJ1-1; D remains ambiguous. CDR3 length: 14 amino acids. The V gene's germline CDR1 is GTSNPN and CDR2 SVGIG (reference sequence). The V gene lost 6 bases and the J gene lost 10 bases, with 24 bases spanning the gap. As DNA, the CDR3 is TGTGCCTGTCCACTTCAGATATCCCAAAGGGCAGCTTTCTTT. This codes for CACPLQISQRAAFF. The full variable domain, in which reference TRBV30 and TRBJ1-1 provide the parts outside the CDR3, is SQTIHQWPATLVQPVGSPLSLECTVEGTSNPNLYWYRQAAGRGLQLLFYSVGIGQISSEVPQNLSASRPQDRQFILSSKKLLLSDSGFYLCACPLQISQRAAFFGQGTRLTVV.

The chain combines TRBV28 with TRBJ1-2, with D unclear. Germline V gene lookup returns CDR1 MDHEN and CDR2 SYDVKM. This CDR3 contains 12 residues. The ends were cut back, 1 base at V and 8 bases at J, with 8 bases in the middle. CDR3 nucleotides: TGTGCCAGCAGTTTATCTCTGAGGGGCTACACCTTC. It translates to CASSLSLRGYTF.

This clone was picked up one time. CDR3 in amino acids: CASSVGASGRSGANVLTF. Written as DNA, the CDR3 is TGTGCCAGCAGCGTAGGAGCTAGCGGGCGGTCTGGGGCCAACGTCCTGACTTTC. The chain carries TRBV9 and TRBJ2-6, with 8 bases aligning to TRBD2. Unmatched junction bases numbered 6, after V lost 0 bases and J lost 1 base. From germline, CDR1 is SGDLS and CDR2 YYNGEE. The CDR3 extends over 18 amino acids.

The rearrangement links TRBV2 to TRBJ1-2; D gene uncertain. CDR3 length: 14 amino acids. Deletions cut 2 bases from V and 0 bases from J, with 7 bases between. The V gene's germline CDR1 is SNHLY and CDR2 FYNNEI. CDR3 in amino acids: CASSERATNYGYTF. The DNA for the CDR3 is TGTGCCAGCAGTGAAAGGGCAACTAACTATGGCTACACCTTC.

The chain combines TRBV29-1 with TRBJ2-5; tentatively, D is TRBD1 (5 bases). The CDR3 consists of 12 residues. Between the trimmed V and J ends, which lost 4 bases and 2 bases, there was a span of 8 bases. Germline CDR1 and CDR2: SQVTM and ANQGSEA. CDR3 DNA: TGCAGCGTTGGGACAACTCAAGAGACCCAGTACTTC. Amino acid sequence: CSVGTTQETQYF. Filled out from reference TRBV29-1 and TRBJ2-5, the complete variable domain reads SAVISQKPSRDICQRGTSLTIQCQVDSQVTMMFWYRQQPGQSLTLIATANQGSEATYESGFVIDKFPISRPNLTFSTLTVSNMSPEDSSIYLCSVGTTQETQYFGPGTRLLVL.

The V and J genes are TRBV9 and TRBJ2-1; TRBD1 aligns across 12 bases. Germline-derived CDR1 and CDR2 are SGDLS and YYNGEE. V shed 2 bases, J shed 8 bases, and the junction held 2 bases outside the gene matches. The CDR3 spans 14 residues. The DNA for the CDR3 is TGTGCCAGCAGCGTGGGACAGGGGGCCTATGAGCAGTTCTTC. Its translation is CASSVGQGAYEQFF.

This chain uses TRBV5-1 with TRBJ2-2, with unresolved D. Germline loops: CDR1 SGHRS, CDR2 YFSETQ. The CDR3 is 16 amino acids. The germline V and J ends were trimmed by 4 bases and 4 bases, with 17 bases remaining between them. CDR3 in amino acids: CASSQRGGRTTGELFF. Written as DNA, the CDR3 is TGCGCCAGCAGCCAGCGCGGCGGCAGAACCACCGGGGAGCTGTTTTTT. Together with reference TRBV5-1 and TRBJ2-2, the CDR3 gives the full variable domain: KAGVTQTPRYLIKTRGQQVTLSCSPISGHRSVSWYQQTPGQGLQFLFEYFSETQRNKGNFPGRFSGRQFSNSRSEMNVSTLELGDSALYLCASSQRGGRTTGELFFGEGSRLTVL.

This chain connects TRBV4-1 to TRBJ1-1, with D maybe TRBD1 (6 bases). This CDR3 contains 14 residues. Trimming took off 0 bases at V and 2 bases at J, with 7 bases between the two ends. Germline V gene lookup returns CDR1 MGHRA and CDR2 YSYEKL. The CDR3 region has the DNA TGCGCCAGCAGCCAAGAGGACAGCAACACTGAAGCTTTCTTT. Protein: CASSQEDSNTEAFF.